Only one count was recorded for the clone carrying this T cell receptor beta chain. The entry originates in a study of blood T cell repertoires in COVID-19. Assay: immunoSEQ multiplex PCR; the TCRdb copy retains only in-frame clones and omits some. The repertoire holds tens of thousands of clones, with about four fifths as singletons. The CDR3 runs 18 residues. The ends were cut back, 4 bases at V and 1 base at J, with 21 bases in the middle. Germline V CDR1 and CDR2: SEHNR, FQNEAQ (reference sequence). The sequence derives from a man aged 25 to 40 with COVID-19, enrolled during active disease. The chain is built from TRBV7-9 and TRBJ2-3, with TRBD2 as a possible D gene (6 bases). Sample: peripheral blood. Here the CDR3 DNA reads TGTGCCAGCAGCTGGACCCTTGCGGGGATATTCGGCACAGATACGCAGTATTTT. It encodes CASSWTLAGIFGTDTQYF.